The rows below give T cell receptor beta chains drawn from one sample of a study of T cell responses to AZD1222 COVID-19 vaccine. Method: immunoSEQ multiplex PCR; TCRdb's copy keeps in-frame clones and lacks some. This sample has about 88,000 clones, with 70% to 90% found just once. The specimen was peripheral blood, collected on day 0 of AZD1222 vaccination. These receptors came from an adult in good health. Each CDR3 is given with its conserved first and last residue. The order of the fields is D gene, clone size, V gene, J gene, CDR3 DNA, CDR3 protein. The D gene is left open where the match is weak. Some rows mark clone size as missing; the rest say once, few, many or name a class of expanded clone.

NA,once,TRBV27,TRBJ1-2,TGTGCCAGCAGTTTGGGGGGCCTTCCCTATGGCTACACCTTC,CASSLGGLPYGYTF
NA,NA,TRBV5-5,TRBJ1-2,TGTGCCAGCAGCTTGGGGTCAGCAATCTATGGCTACACCTTC,CASSLGSAIYGYTF
TRBD1,NA,TRBV7-9,TRBJ2-3,TGTGCCAGCAGCTCCGGACAGGGTAGCACAGATACGCAGTATTTT,CASSSGQGSTDTQYF
TRBD1,NA,TRBV14,TRBJ1-2,TGTGCCAGCAGCCGAGGGACAGGGGCCCCTGTTTATGGCTACACCTTC,CASSRGTGAPVYGYTF
TRBD1,NA,TRBV5-1,TRBJ1-2,TGCGCCAGCAGCTGGGACAGGAGCCCTCTCTATGGCTACACCTTC,CASSWDRSPLYGYTF
NA,NA,TRBV27,TRBJ1-6,TGTGCCAGCAGTCCTACGAGCAGGGAACCTTCACCCCTCCACTTT,CASSPTSREPSPLHF
NA,NA,TRBV10-1,TRBJ1-2,TGCGCCAGCAGTGAGTCGAGGTACTATGGCTACACCTTC,CASSESRYYGYTF
NA,NA,TRBV7-2,TRBJ1-1,TGTGCCAGCAGCTTAGGGGGCGGAATGAACACTGAAGCTTTCTTT,CASSLGGGMNTEAFF
TRBD1,NA,TRBV6-5,TRBJ1-2,TGTGCCAGCAGCGCAGGGGGCCTACCCTATGGCTACACCTTC,CASSAGGLPYGYTF
TRBD2,NA,TRBV5-4,TRBJ2-1,TGTGCCAGCAGCTTGGTCCAGCGGGGGGGGAATGAGCAGTTCTTC,CASSLVQRGGNEQFF
TRBD1,once,TRBV5-1,TRBJ1-1,TGCGCCAGCAGCTTGGCCCAGGGGGGCACTGAAGCTTTCTTT,CASSLAQGGTEAFF
NA,NA,TRBV5-6,TRBJ2-2,TGTGCCAGCAGCCTAGGTCTCGGGGCCGGGGAGCTGTTTTTT,CASSLGLGAGELFF
NA,NA,TRBV9,TRBJ2-7,TGTGCCAGCAGCTTTGGCTCCGGGACCCATCCTTCCTACGAGCAGTACTTC,CASSFGSGTHPSYEQYF
NA,NA,TRBV20-1,TRBJ1-5,TGCAGTGCTAGTATCCCAAGTGGGAATCAGCCCCAGCATTTT,CSASIPSGNQPQHF
TRBD1,NA,TRBV28,TRBJ1-2,TGTGCCAGCAGTCCGATGGGACAGTCAATTCTTGGCTACACCTTC,CASSPMGQSILGYTF
TRBD1,NA,TRBV5-1,TRBJ1-2,TGCGCCAGCAGCTACGGGACAGGGCCCGATGGCTACACCTTC,CASSYGTGPDGYTF
NA,NA,TRBV9,TRBJ2-7,TGTGCCAGCAGCGGGACAGGAGGAGGGTACGAGCAGTACTTC,CASSGTGGGYEQYF
TRBD1,NA,TRBV5-1,TRBJ1-2,TGCGCCAGCAGCTTGCTTGAGACAGGGGCGAATGGCTACACCTTC,CASSLLETGANGYTF
NA,NA,TRBV29-1,TRBJ2-5,TGCAGCGTTTTATCAGGGGAAGAGACCCAGTACTTC,CSVLSGEETQYF
NA,NA,TRBV12-3/TRBV12-4,TRBJ1-3,TGTGCCAGCAGTTTTTGGGGAAACACCATATATTTT,CASSFWGNTIYF
NA,NA,TRBV12-5,TRBJ1-2,TGTGCTAGTGGTTCAACCCTTGGACGCTACACCTTC,CASGSTLGRYTF
TRBD1,NA,TRBV4-1,TRBJ1-1,TGCGCCAGCAGCCGGGTCCGACAGGGTGGAACTGAAGCTTTCTTT,CASSRVRQGGTEAFF